A single sample is the source of the 28 T cell receptor beta chains below, sequenced in a study of PD-L1 blockade in urothelial cancer. The method was immunoSEQ multiplex PCR; TCRdb's version includes in-frame clones alone and lacks a portion of them. Of about 52,000 clones in the sample, 84% are singletons; the top ten hold about 6%. Here the sequenced sample was PBMCs, taken around atezolizumab (anti-PD-L1) treatment. The receptors originated from a man in his forties or fifties with urothelial cancer.

This clone was found a few times. CDR3 nucleotides: TGTGCCAGCAGTACTCGACAGGGTTACGAGCAGTACTTC. It specifies CASSTRQGYEQYF. The chain joins TRBV6-5 to TRBJ2-7; 7 bases are shared with TRBD1. CDR3 length: 13 amino acids. V trimming: 5 bases; J trimming: 4 bases; junction bases outside the gene matches: 5. The germline V gene encodes CDR1 MNHEY and CDR2 SVGAGI.

The chain joins TRBV5-6 to TRBJ2-7, with D possibly matching TRBD2 (6 bases). Trimming removed 7 bases from V and 4 bases from J, with 12 bases in between. Germline V lookup: CDR1 SGHDT, CDR2 YYEEEE. The CDR3 covers 12 residues. CDR3 protein: CASSREPYEQYF. In DNA, the CDR3 is TGTGCCAGCTCGCGGGAACCGTACGAGCAGTACTTC.

The rearrangement uses TRBV5-5 and TRBJ2-7, with D possibly TRBD2 on 5 matching bases. CDR3 length equals 14 residues. Germline loops: CDR1 SGHKS, CDR2 YYEKEE (reference sequence). Trimming removed 5 bases at V and 3 bases at J, with 15 bases between. The DNA of the CDR3 is TGTGCCAGCAGTCGTGAGGACTCGCTCTACGAGCAGTACTTC. Translation: CASSREDSLYEQYF.

The chain combines TRBV13 with TRBJ2-3, with D possibly matching TRBD1 (5 bases). This CDR3 has 14 amino acids. In germline, CDR1 is PRHDT, CDR2 FYEKMQ (reference sequence). The V end lost 8 bases, the J end lost 5 bases, and 17 bases lay between the germline ends. Here the CDR3 DNA reads TGTGCCAGCGATCGGCAGGGTGGATTAGATACGCAGTATTTT. Translated, it gives CASDRQGGLDTQYF.

The rearrangement joins TRBV4-2 to TRBJ1-4; the D is unclear. Germline V lookup: CDR1 LGHNA, CDR2 YNFKEQ. Trimming removed 0 bases at V and 4 bases at J, with 12 bases between. The CDR3 runs to 16 residues. In DNA, the CDR3 is TGTGCCAGCAGCCAAGATGCGACACTGATTAATGAAAAACTGTTTTTT. Its protein is CASSQDATLINEKLFF.

The rearrangement links TRBV28 to TRBJ2-7; 7 positions agree with TRBD1. In germline, CDR1 is MDHEN, CDR2 SYDVKM. Unmatched junction bases numbered 9, after V lost 2 bases and J lost 2 bases. The CDR3 has 16 amino acids. CDR3 in DNA: TGTGCCAGCAGTTTAGGTTTCCGCCAGGGGGCCTACGAGCAGTACTTC. Amino acid sequence: CASSLGFRQGAYEQYF.

This clone was seen only a few times. The chain links TRBV30 to TRBJ1-1; D remains ambiguous. CDR3 size: 14 residues. V lost 1 base, J lost 1 base, and 10 bases lay in between. Looked up from germline, CDR1 is GTSNPN and CDR2 is SVGIG (reference sequence). DNA for the CDR3: TGTGCCTGGAGTGAGAAAGGGAGGAACACTGAAGCTTTCTTT. Protein: CAWSEKGRNTEAFF.

The V gene is TRBV10-3, the J gene TRBJ1-1; TRBD1 might be the D (5 bases). Trimming pared 0 bases from V and 5 bases from J, leaving 7 bases between. Germline values: CDR1 ENHRY, CDR2 SYGVKD. CDR3 size: 13 residues. Here the CDR3 reads CAISESGGTEAFF. The CDR3 DNA reads TGTGCCATCAGTGAGTCTGGGGGGACTGAAGCTTTCTTT.

V usage is TRBV5-1 and J usage is TRBJ2-3, with D possibly matching TRBD1 (6 bases). The V and J ends lost 4 bases and 0 bases respectively, with 9 bases between them. The CDR3 consists of 14 residues. Germline CDR1 reads SGHRS; CDR2 reads YFSETQ. In DNA form, the CDR3 reads TGCGCCAGCAGCCTGGGGGCCAGCACAGATACGCAGTATTTT. Translated: CASSLGASTDTQYF.

V gene TRBV28 combines with J gene TRBJ2-7, with 10 nucleotides matching TRBD2. The CDR3 consists of 19 residues. J gave up 0 bases and V 5 bases, and 16 bases lay outside the gene matches. Germline CDR1 is MDHEN and CDR2 is SYDVKM. DNA for the CDR3: TGTGCCAGCAGTACCCCACTAGCGGGATTCAATGAAGACTCCTACGAGCAGTACTTC. It yields the protein CASSTPLAGFNEDSYEQYF.

The chain recombines TRBV28 with TRBJ1-2; D uncertain. Between the trimmed V and J ends, which lost 1 base and 8 bases, there was a span of 8 bases. Germline CDR1 reads MDHEN; CDR2 reads SYDVKM. The CDR3 has 12 amino acids. The CDR3: CASSLLGKGYTF. The DNA for the CDR3 is TGTGCCAGCAGTTTATTGGGCAAGGGCTACACCTTC.

The chain couples TRBV14 to TRBJ1-5; D may be TRBD1 (6 bases). There are 16 residues in the CDR3. Germline loops: CDR1 SGHDN, CDR2 FVKESK. Trimming took off 1 base at V and 3 bases at J, with 13 bases between the two ends. The CDR3 DNA follows: TGTGCCAGCAGCCAAGTGACGACAGGACCCAATCAGCCCCAGCATTTT. Translated: CASSQVTTGPNQPQHF. The full variable domain, with the rest looked up from reference TRBV14 and TRBJ1-5, is EAGVTQFPSHSVIEKGQTVTLRCDPISGHDNLYWYRRVMGKEIKFLLHFVKESKQDESGMPNNRFLAERTGGTYSTLKVQPAELEDSGVYFCASSQVTTGPNQPQHFGDGTRLSIL.

The V call is TRBV10-3, the J call TRBJ2-2; 9 nucleotides match TRBD1. The CDR3 sequence is 14 residues long. Looked up from germline, CDR1 is ENHRY and CDR2 is SYGVKD. J gave up 2 bases and V 8 bases, and 3 bases lay outside the gene matches. The CDR3 DNA sequence: TGTGCCATCGGGGGACAGGGTAACACCGGGGAGCTGTTTTTT. This translates into CAIGGQGNTGELFF.

The V gene is TRBV7-8, the J gene TRBJ1-1; 9 bases align to TRBD1. The germline gives CDR1 SGHVS, CDR2 FQNEAQ. V gave up 4 bases and J gave up 1 base; unmatched junction bases: 4. CDR3 length equals 15 residues. This CDR3 is CASSSRTGENTEAFF. CDR3 nucleotides: TGTGCCAGCAGCTCCCGGACAGGGGAGAACACTGAAGCTTTCTTT.

J is TRBJ2-7 and V is TRBV11-2; perhaps TRBD2 as D (5 bases). The length of the CDR3 is 15 residues. Deletions cut 0 bases from V and 3 bases from J, with 12 bases between. The V gene's germline CDR1 is SGHAT and CDR2 FQNNGV. The CDR3 reads CASSLDRGYYYEQYF. The CDR3 coding sequence is TGTGCCAGCAGCTTAGATAGAGGGTATTACTACGAGCAGTACTTC.

The chain has TRBV2 and TRBJ2-5; D unclear. The CDR3 spans 16 residues. Deletions cut 3 bases from V and 5 bases from J, with 19 bases between. Germline CDR1 SNHLY, CDR2 FYNNEI. This CDR3 reads CASSDRKQLSLETQYF. DNA of the CDR3: TGTGCCAGCAGTGATAGGAAGCAACTATCCCTGGAGACCCAGTACTTC.

The rearrangement uses TRBV19 and TRBJ1-5; 7 bases are a match to TRBD1. CDR1 and CDR2 from the germline V gene are LNHDA and SQIVND (reference sequence). The CDR3 is 16 amino acids. V was pared by 0 bases and J by 6 bases, with 8 bases of the junction left unmatched. CDR3 coding DNA: TGTGCCAGTAGTATAGACGGAACAGGGGTAGGTCAGCCCCAGCATTTT. This gives the protein CASSIDGTGVGQPQHF.

The V and J genes are TRBV28 and TRBJ2-3; 9 bases are a match to TRBD2. Germline CDR1 and CDR2: MDHEN and SYDVKM. CDR3 length: 17 amino acids. The V gene end was trimmed by 5 bases and the J gene end by 1 base; junction bases not matched to a gene: 10. The CDR3 sequence: CASSITLAGVGTDTQYF. The CDR3 nucleotides are TGTGCCAGCAGTATCACATTAGCGGGAGTGGGCACAGATACGCAGTATTTT.

This chain connects TRBV6-6 to TRBJ2-7; TRBD2 matches 7 bases. This CDR3 spans 15 amino acids. Germline loops: CDR1 MNHNY, CDR2 SVGAGI (reference sequence). With 7 bases clipped from V and 3 bases from J, the junction kept 12 bases outside the gene matches. In DNA form, the CDR3 reads TGTGCCAGCACCACATCCGGACTAGATAACTACGAGCAGTACTTC. Its translation: CASTTSGLDNYEQYF.

The chain recombines TRBV4-3 with TRBJ1-3; D gene unclear. The V and J ends lost 0 bases and 4 bases respectively, with 10 bases between them. The CDR3 is 15 residues long. Germline CDR1 LGHNA, CDR2 YSLEER. CDR3 loop: CASSQDGGRGNTIYF. The CDR3 DNA sequence: TGCGCCAGCAGCCAAGACGGCGGTAGGGGAAACACCATATATTTT.

This chain uses TRBV5-6 with TRBJ2-7; TRBD2 aligns across 10 bases. Per the germline V gene, CDR1 is SGHDT and CDR2 is YYEEEE. The CDR3 spans 15 residues. V gave up 4 bases and J gave up 0 bases; unmatched junction bases: 4. CDR3 coding DNA: TGTGCCAGCAGCCCGCGGACTAGCGGCTCCTACGAGCAGTACTTC. It codes for CASSPRTSGSYEQYF.

The rearrangement uses TRBV19 and TRBJ2-2, with D maybe TRBD1 (6 bases). Germline CDR1 is LNHDA and CDR2 is SQIVND (reference sequence). The CDR3 covers 15 residues. Trimming shortened V by 6 bases and J by 2 bases, and 13 bases separated the two germline ends. The CDR3 nucleotides are TGTGCCAGTAGCCCCGGGACATCTAACACCGGGGAGCTGTTTTTT. Its translation: CASSPGTSNTGELFF.

V usage is TRBV2 and J usage is TRBJ2-2; possibly TRBD2 for D (5 bases). The CDR3 has 15 residues. Germline V CDR1 and CDR2: SNHLY, FYNNEI. V was clipped by 8 bases and J by 0 bases, with 13 bases between them. In DNA, the CDR3 is TGTGCCAGCCGCGCCGGGGTAACGAACACCGGGGAGCTGTTTTTT. Protein product: CASRAGVTNTGELFF.

V gene TRBV29-1 combines with J gene TRBJ1-2; D possibly corresponds to TRBD1 (6 bases). CDR1 is SQVTM, CDR2 ANQGSEA, per germline. There are 12 residues in the CDR3. Trimming stripped 8 bases from V and 8 bases from J, with 18 bases between. The CDR3 region is CSSWGGDGGYTF. The CDR3 region has the DNA TGCAGCTCCTGGGGGGGCGACGGGGGCTACACCTTC.

The genes are TRBV7-8 and TRBJ2-7; 7 positions agree with TRBD2. CDR1 and CDR2 from the germline V gene are SGHVS and FQNEAQ. The CDR3 has 13 amino acids. Trimming at V came to 1 base and at J to 4 bases, leaving 1 base not matched to a gene. CDR3 in DNA: TGTGCCAGCAGCTTAGACGGGGGGTACGAGCAGTACTTC. This sequence encodes CASSLDGGYEQYF.

This chain joins TRBV19 and TRBJ1-1, with D tentatively TRBD1 (6 bases). The CDR3 is 16 amino acids. V lost 4 bases to trimming and J lost 0 bases, with 15 bases between them. Germline V lookup: CDR1 LNHDA, CDR2 SQIVND (reference sequence). In nucleotides, the CDR3 is TGTGCCAGTAGTAAACATGGACAGCTCTTGAACACTGAAGCTTTCTTT. It encodes CASSKHGQLLNTEAFF. Looking up the rest from reference TRBV19 and TRBJ1-1 gives the full variable domain: DGGITQSPKYLFRKEGQNVTLSCEQNLNHDAMYWYRQDPGQGLRLIYYSQIVNDFQKGDIAEGYSVSREKKESFPLTVTSAQKNPTAFYLCASSKHGQLLNTEAFFGQGTRLTVV.

This chain joins TRBV7-9 and TRBJ1-2, with D maybe TRBD1 (5 bases). The ends were cut back, 8 bases at V and 10 bases at J, with 23 bases in the middle. Per the germline V gene, CDR1 is SEHNR and CDR2 is FQNEAQ (reference sequence). The CDR3 totals 14 residues. DNA of the CDR3: TGTGCCAGCTCCGTTACGGTATCCGGGGGACTCTACACCTTC. Protein product: CASSVTVSGGLYTF.

This chain joins TRBV7-3 and TRBJ1-1; 7 nucleotides match TRBD1. The CDR3 runs to 13 residues. From germline, CDR1 is SGHTA and CDR2 FQGTGA. Losses at the gene ends were 5 bases for V and 3 bases for J; bases not matched to a gene: 3. CDR3 bases: TGTGCCAGCAGCCCCAGGGGGGACACTGAAGCTTTCTTT. This gives the protein CASSPRGDTEAFF.